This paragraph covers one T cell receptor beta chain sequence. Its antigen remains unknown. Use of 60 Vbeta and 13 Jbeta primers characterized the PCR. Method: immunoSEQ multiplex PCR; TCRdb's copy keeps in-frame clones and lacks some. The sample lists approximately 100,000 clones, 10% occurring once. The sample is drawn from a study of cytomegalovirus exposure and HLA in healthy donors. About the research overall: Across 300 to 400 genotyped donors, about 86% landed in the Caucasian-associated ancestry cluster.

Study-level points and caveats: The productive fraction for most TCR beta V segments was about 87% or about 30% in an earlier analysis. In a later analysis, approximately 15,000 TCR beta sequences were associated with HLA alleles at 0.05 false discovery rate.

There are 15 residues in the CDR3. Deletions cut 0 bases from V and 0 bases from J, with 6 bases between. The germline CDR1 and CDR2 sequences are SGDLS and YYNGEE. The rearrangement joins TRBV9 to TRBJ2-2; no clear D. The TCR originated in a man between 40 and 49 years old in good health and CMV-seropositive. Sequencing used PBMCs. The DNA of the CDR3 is TGTGCCAGCAGCGTAGGGGCCACGAACACCGGGGAGCTGTTTTTT. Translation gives CASSVGATNTGELFF. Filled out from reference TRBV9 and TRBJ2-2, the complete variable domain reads DSGVTQTPKHLITATGQRVTLRCSPRSGDLSVYWYQQSLDQGLQFLIQYYNGEERAKGNILERFSAQQFPDLHSELNLSSLELGDSALYFCASSVGATNTGELFFGEGSRLTVL.